A selection of T cell receptor beta chains follows, all from one sample in a study of T cell repertoires in cytomegalovirus infection. No antigens are known for them. MiXCR, applied by TCRdb to the reads, yields one record per CDR3 protein. Here the sample spans around 570,000 distinct CDR3 sequences, approximately 40% being singletons. The specimen was cultured PBMCs, collected from culture after CMV antigen stimulation. The receptors were gathered from a human donor in good health (CMV status not recorded). Some clones in this sample may be carry-over from other donors' samples. Both conserved end residues are part of each CDR3. The D gene is left open where the match is weak. Where a row states a size, it is once, few, many or the class of an expanded clone; other rows omit it.

clone_size	v_call	d_call	j_call	cdr3_length	cdr3_nt	cdr3_aa
few	TRBV7-2	-	TRBJ1-6	17	TGTGCCAGCAGCTTAAAATCAGGGGATAGAAATAATTCACCCCTCCACTTT	CASSLKSGDRNNSPLHF
-	TRBV6-1	-	TRBJ1-4	13	TGTGCCAGCCGGGGACTTCAAATGGAAAAACTGTTTTTT	CASRGLQMEKLFF
-	TRBV12-3/TRBV12-4	-	TRBJ1-6	15	TGTGCCAGCAGTTCTGCGGCCACGAGGAATTCACCCCTCCACTTT	CASSSAATRNSPLHF
-	TRBV12-3/TRBV12-4	-	TRBJ2-5	17	TGTGCCAGCAGTTCCACACCCCACTGGGGAGGACAAGAGACCCAGTACTTC	CASSSTPHWGGQETQYF
-	TRBV12-3/TRBV12-4	TRBD2	TRBJ2-2	16	TGTGCCAGCAGTATGGGACTAGCGGGAGCGACCGGGGAGCTGTTTTTT	CASSMGLAGATGELFF
few	TRBV11-2	TRBD1	TRBJ2-2	17	TGTGCCAGCAGCTCTCCGGGACAGGGTAGGGGAACCGGGGAGCTGTTTTTT	CASSSPGQGRGTGELFF
-	TRBV15	TRBD2	TRBJ2-1	17	TGTGCCACCAGCAACTTCCCCGGGACTAGAGCCTACAATGAGCAGTTCTTC	CATSNFPGTRAYNEQFF
few	TRBV12-5	-	TRBJ1-1	18	TGTGCTAGTGGTGCACCCACGGGTAGCGGACGGATGAACACTGAAGCTTTCTTT	CASGAPTGSGRMNTEAFF
few	TRBV10-3	-	TRBJ2-7	15	TGTGCCATCAGTGAGTCCCGACAAAGCTCCTACGAGCAGTACTTC	CAISESRQSSYEQYF
-	TRBV7-9	-	TRBJ2-3	13	TGTGCCAGCAGCTTCCAGGTTGAGGATACGCAGTATTTT	CASSFQVEDTQYF
-	TRBV20-1	-	TRBJ2-7	13	TGCAGTGCTAGAGGCGGGTTTTCCTACGAGCAGTACTTC	CSARGGFSYEQYF
-	TRBV12-3/TRBV12-4	-	TRBJ2-2	14	TGTGCCAGCACTTCCAGGGGGGACACCGGGGAGCTGTTTTTT	CASTSRGDTGELFF
-	TRBV7-8	-	TRBJ2-5	15	TGTGCCAGCAGCCCTCAGGGCCCTCGGGTCGAGACCCAGTACTTC	CASSPQGPRVETQYF
-	TRBV6-6	-	TRBJ1-6	17	TGTGCCAGCAGTTACTCGACGGGACGGGCCTATAATTCACCCCTCCACTTT	CASSYSTGRAYNSPLHF
once	TRBV19	-	TRBJ1-5	13	TGTGCCAGTATGGGCCTGGGCAATCAGCCCCAGCATTTT	CASMGLGNQPQHF
few	TRBV11-2	-	TRBJ2-1	15	TGTGCCAGCAGGAGCAGCTATCTCTCCTACAATGAGCAGTTCTTC	CASRSSYLSYNEQFF
-	TRBV5-1	-	TRBJ2-5	16	TGCGCCAGCAGCTTGGGTCGGCCGCAGAGACAAGAGACCCAGTACTTC	CASSLGRPQRQETQYF
few	TRBV11-2	-	TRBJ2-3	13	TGTGCCAGCAGCTTAGTTCACCGAGATACGCAGTATTTT	CASSLVHRDTQYF
-	TRBV24-1	-	TRBJ1-5	13	TGTGCCACCAGTGAGTCAAGGGGTCAGCCCCAGCATTTT	CATSESRGQPQHF
few	TRBV7-2	-	TRBJ2-2	14	TGTGCCAGCAGTCAAATGGCCAGCTCCGGGGAGCTGTTTTTT	CASSQMASSGELFF
few	TRBV4-1	-	TRBJ2-3	15	TGCGCCAGCAGCCAAGAGGGTAGGGCGGCCAATACGCAGTATTTT	CASSQEGRAANTQYF
few	TRBV11-2	-	TRBJ1-4	16	TGTGCCAGCAGCCTACCTTCCTACCCAACTAATGAAAAACTGTTTTTT	CASSLPSYPTNEKLFF
-	TRBV7-8	-	TRBJ2-7	13	TGTGCCAGCAGCTCCAGACACTTTGGCGAGCAGTACTTC	CASSSRHFGEQYF
few	TRBV12-3/TRBV12-4	TRBD1	TRBJ1-5	16	TGTGCCAGCAGTCTGGACAGGGGTCAAGGCAATCAGCCCCAGCATTTT	CASSLDRGQGNQPQHF
many	TRBV7-8	TRBD2	TRBJ2-7	14	TGTGCCAGCGCGAGGACTAGAGGCTCCTACGAGCAGTACTTC	CASARTRGSYEQYF
-	TRBV10-3	-	TRBJ2-3	16	TGTGCCATCAGTCGTCCCATGGGGGACATAGCGGATACGCAGTATTTT	CAISRPMGDIADTQYF
few	TRBV7-2	-	TRBJ1-1	13	TGTGCCAGCAGCTTAAGATCCAGTGCTGAAGCTTTCTTT	CASSLRSSAEAFF
-	TRBV6-2/TRBV6-3	TRBD1	TRBJ1-1	14	TGTGCCAGCACCCAAGCCGGGACAGCCAGTGAAGCTTTCTTT	CASTQAGTASEAFF
-	TRBV7-2	-	TRBJ1-2	12	TGTGCCAGCAGCTTATACAGGAGTGGCTACACCTTC	CASSLYRSGYTF
-	TRBV4-1	TRBD1	TRBJ1-4	16	TGCGCCAGCAGCAAAGCGACGGGGCAGGGGGACGAAAAACTGTTTTTT	CASSKATGQGDEKLFF
-	TRBV24-1	-	TRBJ1-2	12	TGTGCCACCGAGGGTGAGGACTATGGCTACACCTTC	CATEGEDYGYTF
-	TRBV12-3/TRBV12-4	-	TRBJ2-1	13	TGTGCCAGCAGGACAGGAGCCCCCAATGAGCAGTTCTTC	CASRTGAPNEQFF
-	TRBV27	-	TRBJ2-7	18	TGTGCCAGCAGTTTATCGTCGAGGCTACCGAAAACTAGGTACGAGCAGTACTTC	CASSLSSRLPKTRYEQYF
-	TRBV7-2	-	TRBJ2-3	14	TGTGCCAGCAGCCCCATACCTAGCACAGATACGCAGTATTTT	CASSPIPSTDTQYF
-	TRBV4-1	-	TRBJ2-7	15	TGCGCCAGCAGACGTAGAGTTCTGGGCGATTACGAGCAGTACTTC	CASRRRVLGDYEQYF
-	TRBV20-1	-	TRBJ1-1	12	TGCAGTGCTGCCGGGATGGGTACTGAAGCTTTCTTT	CSAAGMGTEAFF
-	TRBV7-2	TRBD2	TRBJ2-3	14	TGTGCCAGGAGCAGAGCGGGAGTGAGGGATACGCAGTATTTT	CARSRAGVRDTQYF
-	TRBV12-3/TRBV12-4	-	TRBJ1-4	14	TGTGCCAGCAGCTACCCTGCAACTAATGAAAAACTGTTTTTT	CASSYPATNEKLFF
-	TRBV18	TRBD1	TRBJ1-1	15	TGTGCCAGCTCAGCACAGACAGGGGTGAACACTGAAGCTTTCTTT	CASSAQTGVNTEAFF
few	TRBV5-6	TRBD1	TRBJ1-1	14	TGTGCCAGCAGCTTGGTAGACAGGGACACTGAAGCTTTCTTT	CASSLVDRDTEAFF
once	TRBV12-3/TRBV12-4	-	TRBJ1-1	10	TGTGCCAGTTCGAACACTGAAGCTTTCTTT	CASSNTEAFF
few	TRBV12-3/TRBV12-4	-	TRBJ1-2	14	TGTGCCAGCAGTCCCGACGGAATCAACTATGGCTACACCTTC	CASSPDGINYGYTF
few	TRBV7-9	-	TRBJ1-2	14	TGTGCCAGCAGCTTATTGGGCCTCAACTATGGCTACACCTTC	CASSLLGLNYGYTF
-	TRBV5-3	-	TRBJ2-7	14	TGTGCCAGCAGCTTGGTGGGGGGCGGGGGAGAGCAGTACTTC	CASSLVGGGGEQYF
few	TRBV7-9	TRBD2	TRBJ2-3	17	TGTGCCAGCAGGTTCGGGCTAGCGGGAGGGGCCGCAGATACGCAGTATTTT	CASRFGLAGGAADTQYF
-	TRBV6-1	TRBD2	TRBJ2-1	14	TGTGCCAGCAGTGAGGACCGACTAGCACTTGAGCAGTTCTTC	CASSEDRLALEQFF
-	TRBV4-1	-	TRBJ2-5	15	TGCGCCAGCAGCCTACCAACGACGGGGTTGGAGACCCAGTACTTC	CASSLPTTGLETQYF
-	TRBV7-2	TRBD2	TRBJ2-1	16	TGTGCCAGCAGCTTAAGCCTAGCGGGGGGGCTGTATGAGCTGTTCTTC	CASSLSLAGGLYELFF
-	TRBV4-3	TRBD2	TRBJ2-1	18	TGCGCCAGCAGCCCAGGACTAGCGGGAGCCCGCTCCTACAATGAGCAGTTCTTC	CASSPGLAGARSYNEQFF
-	TRBV10-3	TRBD2	TRBJ2-1	14	TGTTCCATCACCGGGACTAGTTGGGGCAATGAGCAGTTCTTC	CSITGTSWGNEQFF
-	TRBV11-1	TRBD1	TRBJ2-1	16	TGTGCCAGCAGCCGCCCACCGGGACAGGGGGAGGGTGAGCAGTTCTTC	CASSRPPGQGEGEQFF
few	TRBV11-2	TRBD2	TRBJ2-2	14	TGTGCCAGCAGGCCTAGCGGGAGCACCGGGGAGCTGTTTTTT	CASRPSGSTGELFF
-	TRBV6-5	-	TRBJ2-5	11	TGTGCCAGCAGTTACTTTGAGACCCAGTACTTC	CASSYFETQYF
few	TRBV7-2	-	TRBJ1-3	15	TGTGCCAGCGCTATAGGGGGGGCGCTTGGAAACACCATATATTTT	CASAIGGALGNTIYF
-	TRBV7-6	-	TRBJ1-5	17	TGTGCCAGCAGCTTAGCGTTGTCGGCAGCAAGCAATCAGCCCCAGCATTTT	CASSLALSAASNQPQHF
-	TRBV20-1	-	TRBJ2-1	14	TGCAGTGCCCTGGGGGCTTCTCCCCACGGCGAGCAGTTCTTC	CSALGASPHGEQFF
-	TRBV11-2	TRBD1	TRBJ2-2	13	TGTGCCAGCAGCGCACAGGGGACCGGGGAGCTGTTTTTT	CASSAQGTGELFF
once	TRBV13	-	TRBJ1-1	16	TGTGCCAGCAGCTTAGGCCTTCGGGTCAGAATAAGGGAAGCTTTCTTT	CASSLGLRVRIREAFF